What follows are 11 T cell receptor beta chains derived from one specimen sequenced in a study of blood T cell repertoires in COVID-19. Assay used: immunoSEQ multiplex PCR; TCRdb lists only in-frame clones, some missing. The table includes just over 150,000 clones, about 85% detected once. Source material: peripheral blood. The receptors derive from a human donor with acute or convalescent COVID-19. The donor label of this sample is uncertain.

The rearrangement uses TRBV20-1 and TRBJ1-1; 7 bases fit TRBD1. Per the germline V gene, CDR1 is DFQATT and CDR2 is SNEGSKA (reference sequence). CDR3 length: 16 amino acids. Trimming at V came to 6 bases and at J to 3 bases, leaving 16 bases not matched to a gene. DNA for the CDR3: TGCAGTGCCAGTGACAGGGCTTGGGTGTGGGACACTGAAGCTTTCTTT. This encodes CSASDRAWVWDTEAFF.

The chain carries TRBV7-2 and TRBJ1-5; TRBD1 is a possible D gene (5 bases). V lost 1 base and J lost 2, with 9 bases in between. The length of the CDR3 is 15 residues. Germline values: CDR1 SGHTA, CDR2 FQGNSA. The CDR3 sequence is CASSLEAQGNQPQHF. The CDR3 DNA is TGTGCCAGCAGCTTAGAGGCACAGGGCAATCAGCCCCAGCATTTT.

The chain employs TRBV19 and TRBJ2-1; D is perhaps TRBD2 (6 bases). Trimming removed 3 bases at V and 9 bases at J, with 24 bases between. The CDR3 is 17 residues long. From germline, CDR1 is LNHDA and CDR2 SQIVND (reference sequence). The CDR3 region has the DNA TGTGCCAGTAGTATGGTCGGGGGTCCCCGTCCGGGGTTTGAGCAGTTCTTC. Translating gives CASSMVGGPRPGFEQFF.

The gene calls are TRBV9 and TRBJ2-2, with 8 positions matching TRBD2. CDR3 length: 15 residues. V was clipped by 1 base and J by 5 bases; unmatched bases: 4. Germline CDR1 and CDR2: SGDLS and YYNGEE. The CDR3 is CASSVLGGGTGELFF. The DNA of the CDR3 is TGTGCCAGCAGCGTATTAGGCGGGGGGACCGGGGAGCTGTTTTTT. Combining the CDR3 with reference TRBV9 and TRBJ2-2 gives the whole variable domain DSGVTQTPKHLITATGQRVTLRCSPRSGDLSVYWYQQSLDQGLQFLIQYYNGEERAKGNILERFSAQQFPDLHSELNLSSLELGDSALYFCASSVLGGGTGELFFGEGSRLTVL.

The V and J genes are TRBV11-2 and TRBJ1-6, with 9 bases matching TRBD1. The V gene's germline CDR1 is SGHAT and CDR2 FQNNGV. The V and J ends lost 6 bases and 10 bases, in that order; junction bases with no gene match: 10. The CDR3 has 15 residues. Here the CDR3 reads CASSLPGQGGSPLHF. The CDR3 coding sequence is TGTGCCAGCAGTTTACCGGGACAGGGAGGGTCACCCCTCCACTTT.

V gene TRBV11-2 combines with J gene TRBJ1-2; TRBD1 might be the D (6 bases). Trimming stripped 7 bases from V and 8 bases from J, with 14 bases between. This CDR3 spans 12 amino acids. Germline V gene sequence: CDR1 SGHAT, CDR2 FQNNGV. CDR3 protein: CASNHYRVGYTF. The CDR3, as DNA: TGTGCCAGCAACCACTACAGGGTAGGCTACACCTTC.

In nucleotides, the CDR3 is TGTGCCAGCAGCTTGGCAGGGGGCGCGGGGAATCAGCCCCAGCATTTT. This sequence encodes CASSLAGGAGNQPQHF. This chain connects TRBV7-9 to TRBJ1-5; TRBD1 agrees at 8 bases. The V segment lost 3 bases and the J segment 4 bases; nucleotides outside the gene matches: 8. Germline CDR1 is SEHNR and CDR2 is FQNEAQ (reference sequence). This CDR3 has 16 residues.

J is TRBJ1-6 and V is TRBV5-1; D gene ambiguous. Trimming left V 0 bases short and J 7 bases short, with 11 bases between. The germline CDR1 and CDR2 sequences are SGHRS and YFSETQ. This CDR3 region has 15 residues. The CDR3 region is CASSLGEAGNSPLHF. In DNA, the CDR3 is TGCGCCAGCAGCTTGGGGGAGGCTGGAAATTCACCCCTCCACTTT.

The rearrangement joins TRBV9 to TRBJ1-5; maybe TRBD1 (5 bases). Trimming took off 2 bases at V and 6 bases at J, with 12 bases between the two ends. Germline loops: CDR1 SGDLS, CDR2 YYNGEE. This CDR3 region has 14 residues. The CDR3 DNA reads as TGTGCCAGCAGCGTGGACCATCAGGGTCAGCCCCAGCATTTT. Translating gives CASSVDHQGQPQHF.

V and J are TRBV9 and TRBJ2-2; weak D call: TRBD1 (8 bases). The length of the CDR3 is 17 residues. The V and J ends lost 3 bases and 5 bases respectively, with 20 bases between them. Germline CDR1 SGDLS, CDR2 YYNGEE. CDR3: CASSAQRTGRGTGELFF. CDR3 bases: TGTGCCAGCAGCGCACAACGGACAGGGCGGGGGACCGGGGAGCTGTTTTTT.

This chain connects TRBV15 to TRBJ1-3, with D possibly matching TRBD1 (6 bases). V was cut by 6 bases and J by 4 bases, with 19 bases left in between. Germline values: CDR1 LNHNV, CDR2 YYDKDF (reference sequence). This CDR3 spans 16 amino acids. This CDR3 reads CATRKSRGELGNTIYF. DNA of the CDR3: TGTGCCACCAGGAAGAGCAGGGGAGAACTAGGAAACACCATATATTTT.